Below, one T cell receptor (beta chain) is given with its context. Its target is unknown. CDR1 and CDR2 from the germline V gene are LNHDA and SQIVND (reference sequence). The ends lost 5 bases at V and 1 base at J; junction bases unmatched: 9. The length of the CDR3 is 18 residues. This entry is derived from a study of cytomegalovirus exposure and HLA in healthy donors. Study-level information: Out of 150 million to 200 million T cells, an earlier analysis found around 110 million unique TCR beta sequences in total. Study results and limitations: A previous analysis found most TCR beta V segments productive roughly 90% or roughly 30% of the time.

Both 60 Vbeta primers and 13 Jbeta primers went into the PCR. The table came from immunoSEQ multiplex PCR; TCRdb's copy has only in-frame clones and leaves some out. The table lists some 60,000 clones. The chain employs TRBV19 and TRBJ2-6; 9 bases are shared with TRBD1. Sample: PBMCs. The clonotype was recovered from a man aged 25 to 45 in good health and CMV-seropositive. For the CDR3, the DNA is TGTGCCAGTAGTGAACGGGACAGGGTAAGGTCTGGGGCCAACGTCCTGACTTTC. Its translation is CASSERDRVRSGANVLTF.